The clone carrying this TCR beta chain occurred many times. With 3 bases removed from V and 1 base from J, the gap between germline ends came to 9 bases. CDR1 is SEHNR and CDR2 is FQNEAQ in the germline V gene (reference sequence). The CDR3 spans 14 residues. The sample is drawn from a study of early T cells in non-severe SARS-CoV-2 infection. Looking at the study overall: Sequencing of bulk RNA from unsorted whole blood was done, without chain pairing.

TCRdb analysed the 5' RACE reads with MiXCR anew, one entry per CDR3 protein. The repertoire holds more than 25,000 distinct CDR3 sequences, about 5% seen once, with roughly 2.5% in the top ten. Sequencing was done on a sample of whole blood. The chain employs TRBV7-9 and TRBJ1-1; D might be TRBD1 (5 bases). This clonotype originated in an adult who was a healthcare worker with PCR-confirmed SARS-CoV-2 infection or an uninfected control (not recorded which). The CDR3 DNA follows: TGTGCCAGCAGCTTTAGACAGCCGAACACTGAAGCTTTCTTT. Translating gives CASSFRQPNTEAFF.